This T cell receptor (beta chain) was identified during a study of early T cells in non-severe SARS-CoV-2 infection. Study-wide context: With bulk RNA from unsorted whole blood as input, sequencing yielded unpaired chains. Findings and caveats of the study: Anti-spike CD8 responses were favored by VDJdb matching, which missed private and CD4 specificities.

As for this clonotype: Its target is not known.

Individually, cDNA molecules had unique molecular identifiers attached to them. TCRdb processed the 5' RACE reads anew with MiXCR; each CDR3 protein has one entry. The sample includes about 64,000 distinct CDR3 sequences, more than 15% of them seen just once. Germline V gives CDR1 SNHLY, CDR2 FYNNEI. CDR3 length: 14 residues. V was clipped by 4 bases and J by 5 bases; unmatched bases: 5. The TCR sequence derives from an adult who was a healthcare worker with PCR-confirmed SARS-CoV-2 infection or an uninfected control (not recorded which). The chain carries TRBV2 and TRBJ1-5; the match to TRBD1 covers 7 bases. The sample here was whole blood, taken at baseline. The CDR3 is CASSGGGGYQPQHF. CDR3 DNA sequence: TGTGCCAGCAGTGGAGGGGGCGGCTATCAGCCCCAGCATTTT. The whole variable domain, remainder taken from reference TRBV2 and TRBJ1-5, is EPEVTQTPSHQVTQMGQEVILRCVPISNHLYFYWYRQILGQKVEFLVSFYNNEISEKSEIFDDQFSVERPDGSNFTLKIRSTKLEDSAMYFCASSGGGGYQPQHFGDGTRLSIL.